This T cell receptor (beta chain) was sequenced during a study of blood T cell repertoires in COVID-19. On the study more broadly: In each case, the material was cDNA or gDNA derived from T cells, B-cell-depleted T cells, or PBMCs.

The protocol was immunoSEQ multiplex PCR, while the TCRdb copy is restricted to in-frame clones and leaves out a portion. This table holds roughly 160,000 clones, approximately 85% found once. Per germline, CDR1 ENHRY and CDR2 SYGVKD. The CDR3 sequence is 15 residues long. V was clipped by 4 bases and J by 3 bases; unmatched bases: 6. This TCR derives from a man older than 75 with COVID-19, enrolled during active disease. The material sequenced was peripheral blood. The rearrangement links TRBV10-3 to TRBJ1-1; 9 positions agree with TRBD1. CDR3 amino acids: CAISGDRAQDTEAFF. The CDR3 DNA reads as TGTGCCATCAGTGGGGACAGGGCCCAGGACACTGAAGCTTTCTTT.